This T cell receptor (beta chain) was retrieved from a study of T cell responses to AZD1222 COVID-19 vaccine. Study results and limitations: Unmutated variant regions are reportedly targeted by nearly half of spike-specific TCRs.

Germline loops: CDR1 MGHRA, CDR2 YSYEKL. CDR3 length: 16 amino acids. V shed 2 bases and J 5 bases; nucleotides not matched to a gene: 7. Generated by immunoSEQ multiplex PCR, the TCRdb table keeps only in-frame clones and is missing some. The sample has 55,000 to 70,000 clones; 60% to 85% are singletons. This clone was seen a handful of times. No antigen is known for it. The source is an adult in good health. This sequence joins TRBV4-1 and TRBJ2-1, with TRBD1 matching 9 bases. The specimen comprised peripheral blood, sampled on day 0 of AZD1222 vaccination. The chain's CDR3 is CASSQRRDRVNNEQFF. The CDR3 nucleotides read TGCGCCAGCAGCCAACGTCGGGACAGGGTAAACAATGAGCAGTTCTTC.